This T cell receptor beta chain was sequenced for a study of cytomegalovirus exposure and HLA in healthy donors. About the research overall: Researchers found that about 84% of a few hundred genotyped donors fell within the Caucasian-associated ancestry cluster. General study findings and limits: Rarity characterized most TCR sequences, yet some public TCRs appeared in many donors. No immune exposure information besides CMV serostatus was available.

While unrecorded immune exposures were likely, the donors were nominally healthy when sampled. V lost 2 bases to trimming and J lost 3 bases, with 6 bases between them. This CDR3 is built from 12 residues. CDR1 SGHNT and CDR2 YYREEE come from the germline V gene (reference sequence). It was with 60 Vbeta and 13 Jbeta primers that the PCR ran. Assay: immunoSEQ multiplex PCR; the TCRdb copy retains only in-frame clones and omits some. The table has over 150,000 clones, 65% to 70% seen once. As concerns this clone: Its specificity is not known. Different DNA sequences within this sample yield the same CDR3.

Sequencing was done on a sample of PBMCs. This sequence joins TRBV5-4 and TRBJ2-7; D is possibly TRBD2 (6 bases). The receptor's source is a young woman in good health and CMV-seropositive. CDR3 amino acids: CASSFGGYEQYF. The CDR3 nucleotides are TGTGCCAGCAGCTTCGGGGGCTACGAGCAGTACTTC.